The T cell receptor (beta chain) described here comes from a study of cytomegalovirus exposure and HLA in healthy donors. PCR used 60 Vbeta primers and 13 Jbeta primers. TCRdb keeps only in-frame clones here, not all; method: immunoSEQ multiplex PCR. The repertoire has about 170,000 clones, almost 85% of them found once; the top ten carry roughly 0.38%. General observations from the study: A likely sequencing artifact accounted for one observed cluster of highly shared sequence variants. Whilst most TCR sequences proved rare, a subset of public TCRs occurred across many donors.

Germline assignment: CDR1 MNHEY and CDR2 SMNVEV (reference sequence). J was trimmed by 1 base and V by 2 bases; bases with no gene match: 2. The CDR3 is made up of 14 amino acids. Concerning this clone itself: The antigen is undetermined.

The TCR was taken from a boy between 2 and 10 years old in good health and CMV-seronegative. Input material: PBMCs. The gene calls are TRBV27 and TRBJ2-7, with TRBD2 matching over 7 bases. For the CDR3, the DNA is TGTGCCAGCAGTTTAGGGGGGGAGTCCTACGAGCAGTACTTC. This encodes CASSLGGESYEQYF.